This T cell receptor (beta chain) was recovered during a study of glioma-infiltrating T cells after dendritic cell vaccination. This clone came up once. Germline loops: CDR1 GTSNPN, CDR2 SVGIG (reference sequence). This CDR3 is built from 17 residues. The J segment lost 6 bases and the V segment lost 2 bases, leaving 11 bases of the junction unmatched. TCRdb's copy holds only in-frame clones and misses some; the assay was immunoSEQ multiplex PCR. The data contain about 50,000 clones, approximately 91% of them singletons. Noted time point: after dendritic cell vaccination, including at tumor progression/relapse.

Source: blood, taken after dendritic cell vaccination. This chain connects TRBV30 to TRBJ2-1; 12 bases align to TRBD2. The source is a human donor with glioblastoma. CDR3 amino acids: CAWSSLLAGGLANEQFF. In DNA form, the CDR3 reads TGTGCCTGGAGTTCCCTACTAGCGGGAGGTCTAGCCAATGAGCAGTTCTTC.